One and the same sample provided the 17 T cell receptor beta chains below, sequenced in a study of CD8 T cells in ankylosing spondylitis. TCRdb passed the 5' RACE reads through MiXCR, listing each CDR3 protein once. The repertoire holds around 150,000 distinct CDR3 sequences, with approximately 7.4% as singletons. Material: blood, either unsorted or a sorted T cell fraction (not recorded which). The receptors here all came from a female donor with ankylosing spondylitis or in good health (not recorded which).

This clonotype was found many times. The gene calls are TRBV20-1 and TRBJ1-2, with D possibly being TRBD1 (5 bases). The CDR3 loop spans 13 amino acids. The germline V and J ends were trimmed by 6 bases and 4 bases, with 15 bases remaining between them. Germline V gene sequence: CDR1 DFQATT, CDR2 SNEGSKA (reference sequence). The CDR3 loop is CSALGDGGYGYTF. In DNA form, the CDR3 reads TGCAGTGCCCTAGGGGACGGAGGCTATGGCTACACCTTC.

This clonotype was seen at least ten times. The genes are TRBV11-2 and TRBJ2-1, with 10 bases aligning to TRBD2. The CDR3 consists of 14 residues. The germline gives CDR1 SGHAT, CDR2 FQNNGV. V dropped 7 bases and J dropped 9; count of bases not matched to a gene: 9. The CDR3 nucleotides read TGTGCCAGCATCATAGCGGGGGGCCTGCGTGAGCAGTTCTTC. Its translation is CASIIAGGLREQFF.

This clonotype was seen at least ten times. The chain couples TRBV20-1 to TRBJ1-2; no firm D call. The CDR3 contains 11 residues. From germline, CDR1 is DFQATT and CDR2 SNEGSKA (reference sequence). V gave up 0 bases and J gave up 7 bases, with 6 bases separating them. The CDR3 region has the DNA TGCAGTGCTAGAGAGCTCTCTGGCTACACCTTC. Residues: CSARELSGYTF.

The chain has TRBV7-2 and TRBJ1-2; D remains ambiguous. Germline CDR1 and CDR2: SGHTA and FQGNSA. This CDR3 contains 12 residues. Between the trimmed V and J ends, which lost 2 bases and 4 bases, there was a span of 5 bases. The CDR3 DNA follows: TGTGCCAGCAGCTTACAGGTCTATGGCTACACCTTC. It translates to CASSLQVYGYTF.

This clonotype was observed at least ten times. The genes are TRBV5-6 and TRBJ1-2, with D possibly being TRBD1 (5 bases). V lost 3 bases and J 8 bases, leaving 20 bases between the germline ends. CDR1 is SGHDT and CDR2 is YYEEEE in the germline V gene. There are 15 residues in the CDR3. CDR3 sequence reads: CASSSLGTGSPGYTF. DNA of the CDR3: TGTGCCAGCAGCTCCTTAGGGACGGGCAGCCCCGGCTACACCTTC. The full variable domain, in which reference TRBV5-6 and TRBJ1-2 provide the parts outside the CDR3, is DAGVTQSPTHLIKTRGQQVTLRCSPKSGHDTVSWYQQALGQGPQFIFQYYEEEERQRGNFPDRFSGHQFPNYSSELNVNALLLGDSALYLCASSSLGTGSPGYTFGSGTRLTVV.

This clonotype has at least ten counts. This chain links TRBV12-3 or TRBV12-4 with TRBJ1-6, with D possibly being TRBD1 (6 bases). Trimming removed 9 bases from V and 7 bases from J, with 13 bases in between. This CDR3 is built from 13 residues. The CDR3 bases are TGTGCCAGACAAGGGGGTCGGAATTCACCCCTCCACTTT. Its translation is CARQGGRNSPLHF.

For this clonotype: Being one base from a much bigger clone, this may be a read error. The chain recombines TRBV5-6 with TRBJ2-7; either TRBD1 or TRBD2 may fit D (5 bases each). The CDR3 has 15 residues. The V and J ends lost 1 base and 1 base respectively, with 12 bases between them. CDR1 SGHDT and CDR2 YYEEEE come from the germline V gene. Here the CDR3 DNA reads TGTGCCAGCAGCTTGACCAGAGGGGAATCCTACGAGCAGTACTTC. As protein: CASSLTRGESYEQYF. The whole variable domain, filled in from reference TRBV5-6 and TRBJ2-7, reads DAGVTQSPTHLIKTRGQQVTLRCSPKSGHDTVSWYQQALGQGPQFIFQYYEEEERQRGNFPDRFSGHQFPNYSSELNVNALLLGDSALYLCASSLTRGESYEQYFGPGTRLTVT.

This clonotype occurred a few times. This chain joins TRBV7-2 and TRBJ1-4, with TRBD1 as a possible D gene (5 bases). V lost 1 base and J 6 bases, leaving 12 bases between the germline ends. Germline values: CDR1 SGHTA, CDR2 FQGNSA. The CDR3 loop spans 15 amino acids. CDR3 nucleotides: TGTGCCAGCAGCTTAGGGACACCTAACGATGAAAAACTGTTTTTT. This encodes CASSLGTPNDEKLFF.

This clonotype was detected only a few times. CDR3 nucleotides: TGTGCCAGCAGCACACGCAGAGTCGGGGCTGAAGCTTTCTTT. It encodes CASSTRRVGAEAFF. The chain carries TRBV7-8 and TRBJ1-1; D gene ambiguous. There are 14 residues in the CDR3. Germline V gene lookup returns CDR1 SGHVS and CDR2 FQNEAQ. Trimming took off 5 bases at V and 6 bases at J, with 16 bases between the two ends.

This clonotype was picked up many times. The rearrangement links TRBV20-1 to TRBJ1-6; D remains ambiguous. Germline V gene data show CDR1 as DFQATT and CDR2 as SNEGSKA (reference sequence). Trimming shortened V by 2 bases and J by 3 bases, and 11 bases separated the two germline ends. The CDR3 contains 15 residues. As DNA, the CDR3 is TGCAGTGCTAGAAACAGCTCCGTCTATAATTCACCCCTCCACTTT. Encoded protein: CSARNSSVYNSPLHF.

This clonotype occurred many times. V is TRBV2 and J is TRBJ1-5; D remains unclear. Germline V CDR1 and CDR2: SNHLY, FYNNEI. Trimming shortened V by 2 bases and J by 1 base, and 6 bases separated the two germline ends. The CDR3 length is 14 residues. CDR3 nucleotide sequence: TGTGCCAGCAGTGAATATAGAAGCAATCAGCCCCAGCATTTT. Residues: CASSEYRSNQPQHF.

In this sample, this clonotype turned up many times. This rearrangement joins TRBV23-1 to TRBJ2-3; D call uncertain. TRBV23-1 is treated as an ORF (open reading frame) with a function not yet certain. Between the trimmed V and J ends, which lost 7 bases and 4 bases, there was a span of 6 bases. CDR3 length: 11 amino acids. The CDR3 protein is CASIAADTQYF. DNA for the CDR3: TGCGCCAGCATAGCAGCAGATACGCAGTATTTT.

The V and J genes are TRBV18 and TRBJ1-2, with D possibly matching TRBD1 (5 bases). CDR1 is KGHSH, CDR2 LQKENI, per germline. There are 14 residues in the CDR3. The ends were cut back, 3 bases at V and 4 bases at J, with 12 bases in the middle. The CDR3 is CASSPGAGSYGYTF. The DNA of the CDR3 is TGTGCCAGCTCACCCGGGGCAGGTAGCTATGGCTACACCTTC. Full variable domain (rest looked up from reference TRBV18 and TRBJ1-2): NAGVMQNPRHLVRRRGQEARLRCSPMKGHSHVYWYRQLPEEGLKFMVYLQKENIIDESGMPKERFSAEFPKEGPSILRIQQVVRGDSAAYFCASSPGAGSYGYTFGSGTRLTVV.

This clonotype was counted ten times or more. This rearrangement joins TRBV4-2 to TRBJ2-2; 10 bases align to TRBD1. V was pared by 5 bases and J by 1 base, with 4 bases of the junction left unmatched. The CDR3 extends over 16 amino acids. CDR1 and CDR2 (germline): LGHNA, YNFKEQ. The CDR3, as DNA: TGTGCCAGCAGCACCCGGACAGGGGGGAACACCGGGGAGCTGTTTTTT. It specifies CASSTRTGGNTGELFF.

This clonotype has at least ten counts. The junction shows a germline mismatch at one end, possibly a read error. V gene TRBV7-2 combines with J gene TRBJ1-1, with D maybe TRBD1 (5 bases). CDR1 is SGHTA, CDR2 FQGNSA, per germline. The CDR3 consists of 12 residues. The CDR3 sequence: CASGTANTKAFF. In DNA form, the CDR3 reads TGTGCCAGCGGGACGGCAAACACTAAAGCTTTCTTT.

This clonotype was counted many times. This chain connects TRBV4-3 to TRBJ2-3; 7 bases align to TRBD2. Trimming took 1 base from V and 5 from J; bases not matched to a gene: 3. CDR3 length: 14 amino acids. Germline assignment: CDR1 LGHNA and CDR2 YSLEER. The CDR3 region has the DNA TGCGCCAGCAGCCAAGTCGGGGAGGGAGATACGCAGTATTTT. Amino acid sequence: CASSQVGEGDTQYF.

This clonotype was found many times. The chain is built from TRBV2 and TRBJ1-6; D not resolved. V lost 8 bases to trimming and J lost 8 bases, with 7 bases between them. Germline loops: CDR1 SNHLY, CDR2 FYNNEI. The CDR3 length is 11 residues. This CDR3 is CASHPDSPLHF. The CDR3 bases are TGTGCCAGCCACCCCGATTCACCCCTCCACTTT.